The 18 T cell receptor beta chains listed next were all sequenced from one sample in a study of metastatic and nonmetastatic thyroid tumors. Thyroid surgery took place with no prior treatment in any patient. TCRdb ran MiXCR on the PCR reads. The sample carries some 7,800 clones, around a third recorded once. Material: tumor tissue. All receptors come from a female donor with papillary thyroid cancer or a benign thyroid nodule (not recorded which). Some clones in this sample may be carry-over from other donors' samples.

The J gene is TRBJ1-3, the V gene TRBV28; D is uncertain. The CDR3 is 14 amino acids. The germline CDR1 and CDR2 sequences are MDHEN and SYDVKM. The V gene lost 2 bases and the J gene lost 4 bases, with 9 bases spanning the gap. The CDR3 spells CASSLVFEGNTIYF. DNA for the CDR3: TGTGCCAGCAGTTTAGTTTTCGAAGGAAACACCATATATTTT. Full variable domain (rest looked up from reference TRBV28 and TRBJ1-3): DVKVTQSSRYLVKRTGEKVFLECVQDMDHENMFWYRQDPGLGLRLIYFSYDVKMKEKGDIPEGYSVSREKKERFSLILESASTNQTSMYLCASSLVFEGNTIYFGEGSWLTVV.

The CDR3 DNA follows: TGTGCCAGCAGTGAACTGGGAACGGGGTATGGCTACACCTTC. Residues: CASSELGTGYGYTF. The chain combines TRBV6-1 with TRBJ1-2; no clear D gene. Trimming left V 2 bases short and J 5 bases short, with 12 bases between. CDR3 length: 14 residues. The germline V gene encodes CDR1 MNHNS and CDR2 SASEGT.

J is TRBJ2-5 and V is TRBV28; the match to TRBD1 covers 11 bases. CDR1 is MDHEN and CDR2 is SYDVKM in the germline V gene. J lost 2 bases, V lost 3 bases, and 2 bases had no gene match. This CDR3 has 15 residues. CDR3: CASSFGTGGQETQYF. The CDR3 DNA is TGTGCCAGCAGTTTCGGGACAGGGGGACAAGAGACCCAGTACTTC.

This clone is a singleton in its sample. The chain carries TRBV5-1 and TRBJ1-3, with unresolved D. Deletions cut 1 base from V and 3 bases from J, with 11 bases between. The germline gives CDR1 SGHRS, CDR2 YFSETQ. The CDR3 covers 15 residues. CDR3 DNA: TGCGCCAGCAGCTTGAACCCCCAGAATGGAAACACCATATATTTT. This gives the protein CASSLNPQNGNTIYF. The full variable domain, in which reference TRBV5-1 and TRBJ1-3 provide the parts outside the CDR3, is KAGVTQTPRYLIKTRGQQVTLSCSPISGHRSVSWYQQTPGQGLQFLFEYFSETQRNKGNFPGRFSGRQFSNSRSEMNVSTLELGDSALYLCASSLNPQNGNTIYFGEGSWLTVV.

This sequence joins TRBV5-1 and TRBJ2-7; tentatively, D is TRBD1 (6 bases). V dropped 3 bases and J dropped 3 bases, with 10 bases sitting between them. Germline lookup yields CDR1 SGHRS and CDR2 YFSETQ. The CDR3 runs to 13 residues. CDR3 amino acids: CASSSRGFYEQYF. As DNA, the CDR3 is TGCGCCAGCAGCTCCAGGGGATTCTACGAGCAGTACTTC.

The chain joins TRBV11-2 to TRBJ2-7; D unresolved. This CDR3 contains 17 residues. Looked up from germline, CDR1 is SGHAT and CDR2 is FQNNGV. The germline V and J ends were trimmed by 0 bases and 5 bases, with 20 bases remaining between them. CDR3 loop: CASSLEYSQPRYHEQYF. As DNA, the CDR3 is TGTGCCAGCAGCTTAGAGTATTCGCAGCCCCGATACCACGAGCAGTACTTC.

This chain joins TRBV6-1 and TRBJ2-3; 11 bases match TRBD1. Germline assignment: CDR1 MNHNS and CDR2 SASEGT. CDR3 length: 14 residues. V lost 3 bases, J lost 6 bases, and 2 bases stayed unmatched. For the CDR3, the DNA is TGTGCCAGCAGTGAGGGACAGGGGGGTGATACGCAGTATTTT. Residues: CASSEGQGGDTQYF.

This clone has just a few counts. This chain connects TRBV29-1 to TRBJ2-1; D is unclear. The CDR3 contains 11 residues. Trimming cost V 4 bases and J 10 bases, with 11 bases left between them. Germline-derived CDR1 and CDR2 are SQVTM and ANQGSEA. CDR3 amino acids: CSVGGRREQFF. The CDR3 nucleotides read TGCAGCGTTGGAGGAAGGCGGGAGCAGTTCTTC.

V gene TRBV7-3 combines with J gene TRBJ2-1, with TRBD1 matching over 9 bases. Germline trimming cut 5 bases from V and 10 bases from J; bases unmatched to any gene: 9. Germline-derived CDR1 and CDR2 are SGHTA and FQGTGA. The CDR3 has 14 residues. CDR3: CASSRDRESREQFF. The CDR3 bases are TGTGCCAGCAGCCGGGACAGGGAGTCCAGGGAGCAGTTCTTC.

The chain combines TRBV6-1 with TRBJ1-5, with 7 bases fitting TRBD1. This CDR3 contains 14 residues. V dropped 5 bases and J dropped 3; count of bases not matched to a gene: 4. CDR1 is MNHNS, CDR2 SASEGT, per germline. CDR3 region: CASSPGQDNQPQHF. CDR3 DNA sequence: TGTGCCAGCAGTCCCGGACAGGACAATCAGCCCCAGCATTTT.

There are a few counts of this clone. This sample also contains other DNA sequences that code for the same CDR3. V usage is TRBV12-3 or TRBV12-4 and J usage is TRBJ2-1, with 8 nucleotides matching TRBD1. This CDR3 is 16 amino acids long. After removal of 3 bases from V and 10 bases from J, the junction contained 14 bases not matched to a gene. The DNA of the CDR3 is TGTGCCAGCAGTTTGGAGCCAGGGGGCCGGGGCAACGAGCAGTTCTTC. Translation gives CASSLEPGGRGNEQFF.

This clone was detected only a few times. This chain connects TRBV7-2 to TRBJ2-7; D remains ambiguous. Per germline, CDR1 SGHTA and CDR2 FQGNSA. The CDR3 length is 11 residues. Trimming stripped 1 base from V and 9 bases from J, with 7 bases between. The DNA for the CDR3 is TGTGCCAGCAGCTTAGACCAGTGGCAGTACTTC. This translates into CASSLDQWQYF.

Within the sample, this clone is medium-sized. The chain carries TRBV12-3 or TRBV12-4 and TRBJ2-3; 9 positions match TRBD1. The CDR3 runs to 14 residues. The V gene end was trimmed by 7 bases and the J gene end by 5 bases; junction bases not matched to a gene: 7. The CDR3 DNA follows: TGTGCCAGCATCATGACAGGGGGAAAAGATACGCAGTATTTT. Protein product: CASIMTGGKDTQYF.

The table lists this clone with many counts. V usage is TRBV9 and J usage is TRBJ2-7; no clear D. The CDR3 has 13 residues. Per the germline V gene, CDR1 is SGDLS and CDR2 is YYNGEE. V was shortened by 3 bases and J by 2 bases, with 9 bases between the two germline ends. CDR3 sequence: CASSGQIAYEQYF. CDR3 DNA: TGTGCCAGCAGCGGTCAAATCGCCTACGAGCAGTACTTC.

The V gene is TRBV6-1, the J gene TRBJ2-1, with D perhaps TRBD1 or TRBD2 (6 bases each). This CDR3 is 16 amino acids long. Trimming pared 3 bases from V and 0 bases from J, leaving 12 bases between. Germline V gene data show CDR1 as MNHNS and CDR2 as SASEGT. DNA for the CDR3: TGTGCCAGCAGTGATCTCGGGGGCCTCTCCTACAATGAGCAGTTCTTC. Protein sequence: CASSDLGGLSYNEQFF.

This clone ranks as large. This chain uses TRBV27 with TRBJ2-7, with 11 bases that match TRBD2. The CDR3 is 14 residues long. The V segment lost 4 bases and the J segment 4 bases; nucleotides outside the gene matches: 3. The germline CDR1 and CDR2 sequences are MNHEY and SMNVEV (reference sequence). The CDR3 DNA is TGTGCCAGCAGTTACGGGACTAGCGGTTACGAGCAGTACTTC. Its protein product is CASSYGTSGYEQYF.

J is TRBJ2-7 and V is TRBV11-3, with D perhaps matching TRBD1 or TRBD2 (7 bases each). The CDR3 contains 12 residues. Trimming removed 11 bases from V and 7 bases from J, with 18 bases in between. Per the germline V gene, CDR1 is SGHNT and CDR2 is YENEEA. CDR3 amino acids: CASRQGLREQYF. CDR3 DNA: TGTGCCTCTAGACAGGGACTACGGGAGCAGTACTTC.

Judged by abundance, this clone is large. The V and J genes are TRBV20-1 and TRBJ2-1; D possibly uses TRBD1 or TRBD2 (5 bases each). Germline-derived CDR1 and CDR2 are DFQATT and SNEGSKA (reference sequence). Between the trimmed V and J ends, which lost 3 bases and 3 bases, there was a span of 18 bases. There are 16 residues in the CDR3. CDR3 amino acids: CSARDVWGPNYNEQFF. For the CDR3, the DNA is TGCAGTGCTAGGGATGTTTGGGGACCCAACTACAATGAGCAGTTCTTC.